A selection of T cell receptor beta chains follows, all from one sample in a study of blood T cells in healthy people across ages. TCRdb ran MiXCR on the 5' RACE reads and lists one entry per CDR3 protein. The table lists 2 million or so distinct CDR3 sequences, less than 50% of them singletons. Source material: blood. The receptors derive from a woman aged 40 to 50 in good health. The CDR3 runs from the conserved cysteine through the conserved F or W. Fields, in order: clone size, D gene, V gene, J gene, CDR3 protein, CDR3 DNA. D genes are given only for firm matches. Clone size is given for some rows only: seen once, a few or many times, or a class if the clone is expanded.

.,TRBD1,TRBV20-1,TRBJ1-2,CSAVTGSIGYGYTF,TGCAGTGCAGTGACAGGGAGTATTGGCTATGGCTACACCTTC
.,.,TRBV28,TRBJ2-1,CASSLFHRNNEQFF,TGTGCCAGCAGTTTATTCCACAGAAACAATGAGCAGTTCTTC
.,TRBD1,TRBV7-9,TRBJ2-5,CASSLMPGGAETQYF,TGTGCCAGCAGCTTAATGCCAGGGGGCGCGGAGACCCAGTACTTC
.,.,TRBV10-3,TRBJ2-5,CAISGQSRETQYF,TGTGCCATCTCGGGACAAAGCAGAGAGACCCAGTACTTC
.,TRBD2,TRBV29-1,TRBJ2-7,CSGGRGPPSDEQYF,TGCAGCGGGGGGAGGGGCCCCCCTAGCGACGAGCAGTACTTC
.,.,TRBV20-1,TRBJ1-5,CSAGQPQHF,TGCAGTGCTGGTCAGCCCCAGCATTTT
.,.,TRBV5-1,TRBJ1-1,CASSPDSRFEAFF,TGCGCCAGCAGCCCCGACAGCCGTTTTGAAGCTTTCTTT
many,TRBD1,TRBV6-5,TRBJ2-5,CASSLGTAEETQYF,TGTGCCAGCAGCCTCGGGACAGCGGAGGAGACCCAGTACTTC
few,.,TRBV6-5,TRBJ2-6,CASSYFKTGYGANVLTF,TGTGCCAGCAGTTACTTCAAGACAGGCTATGGGGCCAACGTCCTGACTTTC
.,TRBD2,TRBV20-1,TRBJ2-1,CSARDLLAGDLSYNEQFF,TGCAGTGCTAGAGATCTTCTAGCGGGGGACCTCTCCTACAATGAGCAGTTCTTC
.,TRBD1,TRBV2,TRBJ2-3,CASPRTGGITDTQYF,TGTGCCAGCCCTAGGACAGGGGGAATTACAGATACGCAGTATTTT
.,.,TRBV14,TRBJ2-3,CASSADSTQYF,TGTGCCAGCTCCGCGGACAGCACGCAGTATTTT
few,TRBD1,TRBV9,TRBJ2-6,CASSGYRGSGANVLTF,TGTGCCAGCAGCGGTTACAGGGGGTCTGGGGCCAACGTCCTGACTTTC
.,.,TRBV27,TRBJ2-7,CASSLRHRGSYYEQYF,TGTGCCAGCAGTTTAAGGCATCGCGGCTCGTACTACGAGCAGTACTTC
.,TRBD2,TRBV29-1,TRBJ2-1,CSARGTSGVRYNEQFF,TGCAGCGCCCGGGGGACTAGCGGGGTCCGATACAATGAGCAGTTCTTC
.,.,TRBV28,TRBJ2-7,CASSLGGGVWAEQYF,TGTGCCAGCAGTTTAGGTGGCGGGGTTTGGGCCGAGCAGTACTTC
.,TRBD1,TRBV25-1,TRBJ1-2,CATYRGGYYGYTF,TGTGCCACCTACAGAGGGGGCTACTATGGCTACACCTTC
many,TRBD1,TRBV29-1,TRBJ2-7,CSVFVTGKQYF,TGCAGCGTATTCGTGACAGGGAAGCAGTACTTC
.,.,TRBV19,TRBJ2-1,CASSMSTRSDEQFF,TGTGCCAGTAGTATGTCCACTAGAAGCGATGAGCAGTTCTTC
few,TRBD2,TRBV12-3/TRBV12-4,TRBJ2-7,CASRTASGGSYEQYF,TGTGCCAGCAGGACGGCTAGCGGAGGGTCCTACGAGCAGTACTTC
.,.,TRBV7-6,TRBJ2-3,CASSLVAGAPSDTQYF,TGTGCCAGCAGCTTAGTGGCGGGGGCCCCCTCGGATACGCAGTATTTT
few,.,TRBV12-3/TRBV12-4,TRBJ2-4,CASSGGTKVIQYF,TGTGCCAGCAGCGGCGGGACCAAAGTAATTCAGTACTTC
.,.,TRBV12-5,TRBJ1-5,CASGLVRAGKGRQPQHF,TGTGCTAGTGGTTTGGTACGCGCAGGGAAGGGTCGGCAGCCCCAGCATTTT
few,.,TRBV27,TRBJ2-3,CASVSRFTDTQYF,TGTGCCAGCGTAAGTCGCTTCACAGATACGCAGTATTTT
few,.,TRBV29-1,TRBJ2-5,CSVEVPGLETQYF,TGCAGCGTTGAGGTTCCGGGGTTAGAGACCCAGTACTTC
few,.,TRBV12-3/TRBV12-4,TRBJ2-3,CASSSTQDTQYF,TGTGCCAGCAGTTCCACACAAGATACGCAGTATTTT
.,.,TRBV15,TRBJ2-7,CATSREAERYEQYF,TGTGCCACCAGCAGAGAGGCAGAGCGCTACGAGCAGTACTTC
.,TRBD2,TRBV29-1,TRBJ2-5,CSVMNDPFSGGLPREQYF,TGCAGCGTCATGAATGACCCTTTCAGCGGGGGCCTCCCTAGGGAGCAGTACTTC
few,.,TRBV24-1,TRBJ2-1,CATSGVPGSYNEQFF,TGTGCCACCAGTGGGGTCCCCGGCTCCTACAATGAGCAGTTCTTC
.,TRBD2,TRBV20-1,TRBJ2-7,CSARGGRGVHEQYF,TGCAGTGCTAGAGGAGGCCGGGGGGTCCACGAGCAGTACTTC
few,TRBD1,TRBV29-1,TRBJ1-2,CSARSDRGGGYTF,TGCAGCGCTAGATCGGACAGGGGTGGCGGCTACACCTTC
.,.,TRBV20-1,TRBJ1-2,CSAREGLGGGLFNYGYTF,TGCAGTGCTAGAGAGGGCCTAGGAGGAGGGCTGTTTAACTATGGCTACACCTTC
few,TRBD2,TRBV11-2,TRBJ2-1,CASTLGLGGTYNEQFF,TGTGCCAGCACCTTAGGTCTGGGGGGGACCTACAATGAGCAGTTCTTC
few,TRBD2,TRBV29-1,TRBJ2-1,CSVPSGGEGTYNEQFF,TGCAGCGTCCCTAGCGGGGGGGAAGGTACCTACAATGAGCAGTTCTTC
few,.,TRBV20-1,TRBJ2-5,CSARRGEETQYF,TGCAGTGCTAGACGAGGGGAGGAGACCCAGTACTTC
few,TRBD1,TRBV3-1,TRBJ2-7,CASSYQQGVEQYF,TGTGCCAGCAGCTACCAGCAGGGGGTCGAGCAGTACTTC
.,.,TRBV6-5,TRBJ2-3,CASSYERSTNTQYF,TGTGCCAGCAGTTACGAAAGAAGTACAAATACGCAGTATTTT
.,TRBD2,TRBV7-9,TRBJ2-5,CASPSGGLQETQYF,TGTGCCAGCCCTAGCGGGGGCCTACAAGAGACCCAGTACTTC
few,TRBD2,TRBV28,TRBJ2-7,CACGGQSSYEQYF,TGTGCCTGCGGGGGGCAAAGCTCCTACGAGCAGTACTTC
few,TRBD1,TRBV5-1,TRBJ1-2,CASSKGAGIANYGYTF,TGCGCCAGCAGCAAGGGGGCAGGGATAGCTAACTATGGCTACACCTTC